The 6 T cell receptor beta chains reported below all come from one sample, sequenced in a study of blood T cell repertoires in COVID-19. Sequenced by immunoSEQ multiplex PCR; TCRdb stores in-frame clones only, minus some. Among more than 150,000 clones listed, 75% to 90% were seen once. The sequencing input was peripheral blood. The source is a woman aged 55-69 years with acute or convalescent COVID-19.

CDR3: CASSSTGVEQFF. In DNA form, the CDR3 reads TGTGCCAGCAGCTCAACAGGGGTTGAGCAGTTCTTC. The rearrangement uses TRBV5-4 and TRBJ2-1, with 7 bases that match TRBD1. Trimming cost V 3 bases and J 9 bases; bases outside gene matches: 3. CDR3 length equals 12 residues. Germline values: CDR1 SGHNT, CDR2 YYREEE (reference sequence).

The J gene is TRBJ2-7, the V gene TRBV6-2 or TRBV6-3; TRBD1 might be the D (6 bases). The CDR3 length is 13 residues. Germline V CDR1 and CDR2: MNHEY, SVGEGT. Deletions cut 2 bases from V and 4 bases from J, with 9 bases between. The CDR3 DNA is TGTGCCAGCAGTTACGACAGGCGTTACGAGCAGTACTTC. Translated: CASSYDRRYEQYF.

The chain joins TRBV9 to TRBJ1-6; 7 nucleotides line up with TRBD1. Germline values: CDR1 SGDLS, CDR2 YYNGEE. The V gene end was trimmed by 4 bases and the J gene end by 7 bases; junction bases not matched to a gene: 8. The CDR3 has 15 residues. CDR3 sequence reads: CASSSGDSGNSPLHF. CDR3 sequence (DNA): TGTGCCAGCAGCTCGGGGGACAGCGGAAATTCACCCCTCCACTTT.

The V and J genes are TRBV6-1 and TRBJ2-3; a possible D gene is TRBD1 (5 bases). The CDR3 covers 15 residues. The V end lost 2 bases, the J end lost 0 bases, and 9 bases lay between the germline ends. The germline CDR1 and CDR2 sequences are MNHNS and SASEGT. The CDR3 region has the DNA TGTGCCAGCAGTGAACACAGGTCTAGCACAGATACGCAGTATTTT. This encodes CASSEHRSSTDTQYF.

This chain joins TRBV2 and TRBJ2-1, with 8 bases that match TRBD2. Per the germline V gene, CDR1 is SNHLY and CDR2 is FYNNEI. The CDR3 spans 16 residues. J gave up 4 bases and V 1 base, and 6 bases lay outside the gene matches. Here the CDR3 DNA reads TGTGCCAGCAGTGAAGAGGTCGGGGGGGCGTACAATGAGCAGTTCTTC. Translating gives CASSEEVGGAYNEQFF.

The V gene is TRBV19, the J gene TRBJ2-5, with D maybe TRBD1 (6 bases). From germline, CDR1 is LNHDA and CDR2 SQIVND (reference sequence). The V and J ends lost 3 bases and 4 bases respectively, with 9 bases between them. The CDR3 extends over 13 amino acids. The CDR3 spells CASSMGASETQYF. The DNA of the CDR3 is TGTGCCAGTAGTATGGGGGCTTCAGAGACCCAGTACTTC.